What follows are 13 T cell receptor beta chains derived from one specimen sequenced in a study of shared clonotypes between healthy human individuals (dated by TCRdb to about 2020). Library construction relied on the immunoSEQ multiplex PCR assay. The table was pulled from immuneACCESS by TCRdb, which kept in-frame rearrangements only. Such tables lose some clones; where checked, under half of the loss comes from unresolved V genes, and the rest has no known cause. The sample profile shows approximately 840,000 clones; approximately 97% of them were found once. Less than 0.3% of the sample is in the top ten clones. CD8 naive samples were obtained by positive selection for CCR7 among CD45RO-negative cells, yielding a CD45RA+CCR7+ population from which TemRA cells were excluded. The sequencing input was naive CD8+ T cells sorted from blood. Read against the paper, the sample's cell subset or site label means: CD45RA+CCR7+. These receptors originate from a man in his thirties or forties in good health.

The DNA of the CDR3 is TGTGCCAGTAGTATAGTAGCGGGAGGCTTAAATGAGCAGTTCTTC. Translated: CASSIVAGGLNEQFF. The chain couples TRBV19 to TRBJ2-1; TRBD2 aligns across 10 bases. In germline, CDR1 is LNHDA, CDR2 SQIVND (reference sequence). The CDR3 has 15 amino acids. V was clipped by 1 base and J by 7 bases; unmatched bases: 4. Full variable domain (remainder filled in from reference TRBV19 and TRBJ2-1): DGGITQSPKYLFRKEGQNVTLSCEQNLNHDAMYWYRQDPGQGLRLIYYSQIVNDFQKGDIAEGYSVSREKKESFPLTVTSAQKNPTAFYLCASSIVAGGLNEQFFGPGTRLTVL.

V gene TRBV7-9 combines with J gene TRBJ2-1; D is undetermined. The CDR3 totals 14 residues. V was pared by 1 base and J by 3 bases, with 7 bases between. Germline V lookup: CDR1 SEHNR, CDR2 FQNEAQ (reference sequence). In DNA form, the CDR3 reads TGTGCCAGCAGCTTAGACCAGAACTACAATGAGCAGTTCTTC. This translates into CASSLDQNYNEQFF.

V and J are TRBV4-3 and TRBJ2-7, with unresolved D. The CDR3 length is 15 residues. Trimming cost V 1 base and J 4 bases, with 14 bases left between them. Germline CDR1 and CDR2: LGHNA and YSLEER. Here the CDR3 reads CASSQGDLATYEQYF. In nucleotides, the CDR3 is TGCGCCAGCAGCCAAGGAGACCTGGCAACGTACGAGCAGTACTTC.

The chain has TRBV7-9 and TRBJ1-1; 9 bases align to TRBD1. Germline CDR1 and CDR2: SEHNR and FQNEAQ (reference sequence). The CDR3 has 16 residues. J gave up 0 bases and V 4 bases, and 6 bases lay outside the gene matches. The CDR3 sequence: CASSYPQGAVNTEAFF. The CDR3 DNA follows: TGTGCCAGCAGCTATCCACAGGGGGCCGTGAACACTGAAGCTTTCTTT.

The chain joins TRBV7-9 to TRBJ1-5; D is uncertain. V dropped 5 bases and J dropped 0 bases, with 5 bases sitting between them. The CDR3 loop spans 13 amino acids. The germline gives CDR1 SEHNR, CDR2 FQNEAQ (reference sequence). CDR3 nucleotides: TGTGCCAGCAGCAGAGGTAGCAATCAGCCCCAGCATTTT. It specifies CASSRGSNQPQHF.

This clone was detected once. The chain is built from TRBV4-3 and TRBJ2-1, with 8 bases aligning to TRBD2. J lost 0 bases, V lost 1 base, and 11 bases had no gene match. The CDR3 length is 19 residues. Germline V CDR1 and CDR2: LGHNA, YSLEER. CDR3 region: CASSQVTSGLKSSYNEQFF. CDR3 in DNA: TGCGCCAGCAGCCAAGTCACTAGCGGCTTAAAGAGCTCCTACAATGAGCAGTTCTTC.

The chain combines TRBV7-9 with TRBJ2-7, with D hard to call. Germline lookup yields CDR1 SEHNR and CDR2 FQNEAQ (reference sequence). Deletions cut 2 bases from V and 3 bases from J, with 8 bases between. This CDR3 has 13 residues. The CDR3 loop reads CASSLTPYYEQYF. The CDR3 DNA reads TGTGCCAGCAGCTTAACCCCCTACTACGAGCAGTACTTC. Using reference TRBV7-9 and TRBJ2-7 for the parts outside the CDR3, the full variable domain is DTGVSQNPRHKITKRGQNVTFRCDPISEHNRLYWYRQTLGQGPEFLTYFQNEAQLEKSRLLSDRFSAERPKGSFSTLEIQRTEQGDSAMYLCASSLTPYYEQYFGPGTRLTVT.

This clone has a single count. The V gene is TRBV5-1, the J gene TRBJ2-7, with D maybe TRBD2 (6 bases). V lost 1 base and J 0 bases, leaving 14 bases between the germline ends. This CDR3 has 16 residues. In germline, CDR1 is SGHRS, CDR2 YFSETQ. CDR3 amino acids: CASSLRRRGTSYEQYF. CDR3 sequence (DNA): TGCGCCAGCAGCTTGAGGAGGAGGGGTACCTCCTACGAGCAGTACTTC.

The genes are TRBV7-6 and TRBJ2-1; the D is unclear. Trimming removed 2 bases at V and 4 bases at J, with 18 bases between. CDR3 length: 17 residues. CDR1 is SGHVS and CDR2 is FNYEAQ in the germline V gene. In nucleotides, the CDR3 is TGTGCCAGCAGCTTACTCATTCGGCTAGATCAATACAATGAGCAGTTCTTC. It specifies CASSLLIRLDQYNEQFF.

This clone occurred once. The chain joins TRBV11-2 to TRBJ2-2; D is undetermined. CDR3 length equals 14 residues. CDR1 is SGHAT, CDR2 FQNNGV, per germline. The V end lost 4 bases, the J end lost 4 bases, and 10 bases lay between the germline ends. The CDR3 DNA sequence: TGTGCCAGCAGCTCCTCCGGTGGCACCGGGGAGCTGTTTTTT. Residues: CASSSSGGTGELFF.

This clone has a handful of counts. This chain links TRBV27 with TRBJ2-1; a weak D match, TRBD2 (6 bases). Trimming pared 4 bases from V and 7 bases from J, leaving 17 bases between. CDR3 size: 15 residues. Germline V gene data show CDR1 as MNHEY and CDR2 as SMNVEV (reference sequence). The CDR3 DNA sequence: TGTGCCAGCAGTTGGGGACTGGGGGGACGGAATGAGCAGTTCTTC. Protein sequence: CASSWGLGGRNEQFF.

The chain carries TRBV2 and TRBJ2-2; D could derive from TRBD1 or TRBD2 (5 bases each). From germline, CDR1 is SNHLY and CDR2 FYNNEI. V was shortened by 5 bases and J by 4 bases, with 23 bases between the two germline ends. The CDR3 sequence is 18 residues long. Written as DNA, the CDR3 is TGTGCCAGCAGTCGCAAAACGGGGCTAGGAGAGGTCACCGGGGAGCTGTTTTTT. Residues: CASSRKTGLGEVTGELFF.

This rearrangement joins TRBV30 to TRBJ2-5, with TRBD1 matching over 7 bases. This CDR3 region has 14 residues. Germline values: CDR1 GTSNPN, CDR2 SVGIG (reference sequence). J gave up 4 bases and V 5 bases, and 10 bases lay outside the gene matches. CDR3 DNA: TGTGCCTGGGCGAGGGGACAGAACCGAGAGACCCAGTACTTC. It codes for CAWARGQNRETQYF.